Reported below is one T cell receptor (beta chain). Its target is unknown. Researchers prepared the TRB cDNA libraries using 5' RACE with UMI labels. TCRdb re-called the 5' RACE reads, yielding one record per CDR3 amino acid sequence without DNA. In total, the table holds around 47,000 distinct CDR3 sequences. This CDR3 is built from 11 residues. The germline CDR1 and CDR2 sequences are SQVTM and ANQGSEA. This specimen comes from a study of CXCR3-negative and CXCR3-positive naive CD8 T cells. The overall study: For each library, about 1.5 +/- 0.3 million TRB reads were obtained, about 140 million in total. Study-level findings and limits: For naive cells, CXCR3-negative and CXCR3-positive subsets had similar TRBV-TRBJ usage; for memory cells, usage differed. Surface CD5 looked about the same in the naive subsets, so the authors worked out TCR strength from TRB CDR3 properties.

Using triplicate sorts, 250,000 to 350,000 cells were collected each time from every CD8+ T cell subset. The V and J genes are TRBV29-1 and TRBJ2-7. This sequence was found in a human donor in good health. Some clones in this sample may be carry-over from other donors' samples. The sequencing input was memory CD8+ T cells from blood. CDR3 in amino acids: CSVEASYEQYF.